A single sample gave rise to the 11 T cell receptor beta chains below, sequenced in a study of blood T cell repertoires in COVID-19. This table comes from immunoSEQ multiplex PCR, and its TCRdb copy is limited to in-frame clones, with some not included. This table holds a few hundred thousand clones, 85% to 90% found once. Sequenced material: PBMCs or T cells enriched from blood (not recorded which). The receptor source for this set is a man in his forties who had recovered from COVID-19.

The V gene is TRBV6-7, the J gene TRBJ2-3; 7 bases line up with TRBD2. TRBV6-7 is filed as an ORF, its function uncertain. CDR3 size: 15 residues. V gave up 0 bases and J gave up 6 bases; unmatched junction bases: 6. CDR3 protein: CASSYSGGSADTQYF. CDR3 nucleotides: TGTGCCAGCAGTTACTCTGGCGGGAGCGCGGATACGCAGTATTTT.

The count of this clone is one. The rearrangement links TRBV29-1 to TRBJ1-2; D gene uncertain. CDR1 is SQVTM, CDR2 ANQGSEA, per germline. The CDR3 consists of 13 residues. The V end was cut by 1 base, the J end by 3 bases, with 9 bases between. The CDR3 reads CSVEGSGDYGYTF. The CDR3 bases are TGCAGCGTTGAAGGATCGGGAGACTATGGCTACACCTTC.

CDR3 nucleotides: TGTGCCAGCAGCTCCTATATTACAGATACGCAGTATTTT. It yields the protein CASSSYITDTQYF. The chain employs TRBV7-3 and TRBJ2-3; unclear D gene. Trimming pared 4 bases from V and 3 bases from J, leaving 8 bases between. The CDR3 has 13 residues. Germline V gives CDR1 SGHTA, CDR2 FQGTGA.

CDR3: CASSQEHSGRATDTQYF. Here the CDR3 DNA reads TGCGCCAGCAGCCAAGAGCATAGCGGGAGGGCCACAGATACGCAGTATTTT. The chain joins TRBV4-1 to TRBJ2-3; the match to TRBD2 covers 11 bases. In germline, CDR1 is MGHRA, CDR2 YSYEKL. After removal of 0 bases from V and 2 bases from J, the junction contained 4 bases not matched to a gene. The CDR3 sequence is 17 residues long.

This clone has only a few counts. This chain links TRBV7-9 with TRBJ1-4; D not resolved. CDR3 length equals 14 residues. Between the trimmed V and J ends, which lost 3 bases and 2 bases, there was a span of 7 bases. Germline CDR1 and CDR2: SEHNR and FQNEAQ (reference sequence). CDR3 amino acids: CASSFGETNEKLFF. The CDR3, as DNA: TGTGCCAGCAGCTTTGGGGAGACTAATGAAAAACTGTTTTTT. The full variable domain, its missing parts supplied by reference TRBV7-9 and TRBJ1-4, is DTGVSQNPRHKITKRGQNVTFRCDPISEHNRLYWYRQTLGQGPEFLTYFQNEAQLEKSRLLSDRFSAERPKGSFSTLEIQRTEQGDSAMYLCASSFGETNEKLFFGSGTQLSVL.

The sample holds one count of this clone. This rearrangement joins TRBV6-2 or TRBV6-3 to TRBJ2-3; 8 positions match TRBD1. CDR3 length: 15 residues. Germline values: CDR1 MNHEY, CDR2 SVGEGT. With 4 bases clipped from V and 3 bases from J, the junction kept 6 bases outside the gene matches. CDR3 nucleotides: TGTGCCAGCAGTTTTGCCGGGACAGGAACAGATACGCAGTATTTT. It translates to CASSFAGTGTDTQYF.

J is TRBJ1-2 and V is TRBV7-6; tentatively, D is TRBD1 (5 bases). The CDR3 runs 14 residues. In germline, CDR1 is SGHVS, CDR2 FNYEAQ. Between the trimmed V and J ends, which lost 7 bases and 4 bases, there was a span of 16 bases. The CDR3 sequence is CASKGRGLLYGYTF. In DNA form, the CDR3 reads TGTGCCAGCAAAGGGAGGGGCCTTCTCTATGGCTACACCTTC.

The chain has TRBV7-2 and TRBJ2-3; 8 positions match TRBD2. Germline V lookup: CDR1 SGHTA, CDR2 FQGNSA. J gave up 4 bases and V 1 base, and 7 bases lay outside the gene matches. The CDR3 totals 16 residues. The CDR3 nucleotides read TGTGCCAGCAGCTTAGTCGAAGCGGGAGCCGCAGATACGCAGTATTTT. Translating gives CASSLVEAGAADTQYF. The whole variable domain, remainder taken from reference TRBV7-2 and TRBJ2-3, is GAGVSQSPSNKVTEKGKDVELRCDPISGHTALYWYRQSLGQGLEFLIYFQGNSAPDKSGLPSDRFSAERTGGSVSTLTIQRTQQEDSAVYLCASSLVEAGAADTQYFGPGTRLTVL.

Concerning this clone: The sample holds other DNA sequences that translate to the same CDR3. The rearrangement links TRBV18 to TRBJ1-2; D is unresolved. Trimming left V 0 bases short and J 0 bases short, with 8 bases between. The length of the CDR3 is 15 residues. Germline assignment: CDR1 KGHSH and CDR2 LQKENI. CDR3 protein: CASSPPTEANYGYTF. CDR3 sequence (DNA): TGTGCCAGCTCACCACCTACAGAAGCTAACTATGGCTACACCTTC.

The chain recombines TRBV28 with TRBJ2-3; D perhaps matches TRBD2 (5 bases). Germline V lookup: CDR1 MDHEN, CDR2 SYDVKM. The CDR3 runs to 11 residues. V gave up 6 bases and J gave up 7 bases, with 8 bases separating them. In DNA form, the CDR3 reads TGTGCCAGCAGAGAGGGAAATACGCAGTATTTT. Its protein is CASREGNTQYF. The full variable domain, in which reference TRBV28 and TRBJ2-3 provide the parts outside the CDR3, is DVKVTQSSRYLVKRTGEKVFLECVQDMDHENMFWYRQDPGLGLRLIYFSYDVKMKEKGDIPEGYSVSREKKERFSLILESASTNQTSMYLCASREGNTQYFGPGTRLTVL.

The genes are TRBV5-4 and TRBJ2-5; a possible D gene is TRBD2 (6 bases). This CDR3 has 15 residues. The V gene lost 3 bases and the J gene lost 5 bases, with 17 bases spanning the gap. CDR1 is SGHNT, CDR2 YYREEE, per germline (reference sequence). The CDR3: CASSWADGAGETQYF. CDR3 DNA: TGTGCCAGCAGCTGGGCGGATGGGGCGGGGGAGACCCAGTACTTC.